This record concerns one T cell receptor (beta chain) sequence. Antigen unknown. The entry originates in a study of shared clonotypes between healthy human individuals. Study observations and caveats: Enrolling few donors narrowed the genetic and exposure-history diversity that was represented.

The naive CD8 fraction comprised CD45RO-negative cells positively selected for CCR7 and excluded terminally differentiated effector memory CD45RA+ cells. Trimming pared 5 bases from V and 5 bases from J, leaving 4 bases between. The germline gives CDR1 SGHAT, CDR2 FQNNGV. This CDR3 region has 11 residues. Assay execution proceeded at the deep level. On sorted subsets, replicate PCRs used 150 to 250 ng DNA, or 30,000 or so T cell genomes. Using immunoSEQ multiplex PCR, the repertoire was profiled, and TCRdb retains in-frame clones only, with some absent. The sample shows fewer than 1 million clones, about 96% of them seen only once.

The receptor comes from a man aged 30 to 45 in good health. The V and J genes are TRBV11-2 and TRBJ2-1; D gene ambiguous. Material for sequencing was naive CD8+ T cells sorted from blood. This CDR3 reads CASSGHNEQFF. CDR3 sequence (DNA): TGTGCCAGCAGCGGGCACAATGAGCAGTTCTTC.